The clone carrying this T cell receptor (beta chain) was picked up one time. Its antigen is still unknown. The sample is drawn from a study of T-cell memory formation after mild COVID-19. Findings and caveats of the study: The study found balanced CD4/CD8 in clones contracting day 15 to 85 and a CD4+ lean in later expanders.

Each CDR3 protein gets one entry after TCRdb re-called the 5' RACE reads with MiXCR. Among roughly 510,000 distinct CDR3 sequences, 17% were seen once, and the ten largest hold roughly 8.2%. The clonotype comes from an adult woman who had mild COVID-19 (a few samples of this study predate the infection). Cell type and time point are not known. The specimen was PBMCs or a T cell subset sorted from them (not recorded which).

The CDR3 DNA reads as TGTGCCAGCAGCCCGCTAGCGGGAGGGGATGAGCAGTTCTTC. Translation gives CASSPLAGGDEQFF. The rearrangement links TRBV21-1 to TRBJ2-1; the table's D call of TRBD2 was not tested on the DNA. TRBV21-1 is shown as a pseudogene. The CDR3 sequence is 14 residues long.